This TCR beta chain appears in the sequencing data of a study of beta chain features in type 1 diabetes (dated 2018 in TCRdb). Background for the entire study: No differences in mean age, gender distribution, total cell number or subset yield were found between patients and healthy donors. Whereas all 30 or so donors provided naive and central memory subsets, regulatory and stem cell-like memory subsets were isolated from just 8 patients and roughly 8 healthy donors. In the study, recently diagnosed type 1 diabetes patients and matched healthy donors were compared on the TCRB repertoires of their sorted circulating CD4+ T cell subsets. A total of about 110,000,000 sorted cells were examined across all samples, and a strong correlation was observed between cell number per subset and RNA yield.

Overall study results and their limits: The naive, central memory and regulatory TCRB repertoires appeared to resemble one another more closely among patients than among healthy donors. Because cDNA rather than genomic DNA was sequenced, highly expressing activated cells could have been over-represented, although no difference in activation and CD3 levels was found between groups. A moderate but significant shortening of TCRB CDR3 length was observed in type 1 diabetes patients in all four CD4+ subsets. Because small numbers of individuals were included in the HLA sub-analyses, any influence of HLA type on TCRB rearrangement was left unresolved. At VDJ recombination sites, patients with type 1 diabetes made fewer insertions and deleted more nucleotides, a pattern implying thymic rearrangement abnormalities. PCR might favor shorter templates, but patient and control samples were amplified and corrected together, so any skew would affect both groups equally.

Measured from the cysteine to the phenylalanine, the CDR3 is 17 residues long. CDR3 DNA only is kept here, 51 bases in frame from base 1. Here V drops 3 bases and J drops 5 bases, and the junction holds 13 bases not matched to any gene. The CDR1 and CDR2 encoded by the germline V gene (reference sequence) are SEHNR and FQNEAQ. Each donor gave one peripheral blood draw, about 110 mL on average, collected into heparinised tubes. Using a panel that included CD45RO, CCR7, CD25, CD127, CD95 and CD27, naive, central memory, regulatory and stem cell-like memory CD4+ T cells were sorted on a BD FACSAria II. Purity was above 95% for every sorted population. Right away, PBMCs were isolated by Lymphoprep density gradient centrifugation and were stained directly, with no culture step. To minimize batch effects, samples were stained and sorted in pairs, one healthy donor with one patient per experiment. This clone was picked up a small number of times. This receptor's antigen is unknown. No base-level quality is on record; no much larger clone is a single base apart.

The entire isolated RNA was reverse transcribed using the High Capacity cDNA Reverse Transcription Kit, and thus expressed TCRB transcripts were sequenced. Deep immunoSEQ sequencing was applied to naive, central memory and regulatory T cell samples, giving an average of around 3.8 million total reads per sample. Sorted cells were lysed in RLT buffer, and RNA was extracted using DNase-treated RNeasy Micro or Mini kits according to cell number. Each cell subset was processed on its own to prevent cross-contamination, while patient and healthy donor samples were processed together. TCRB sequences were amplified from cDNA with the immunoSEQ multiplex PCR, producing 87-bp fragments spanning the CDR3 region. Sequencing of the amplicons was performed on the Illumina HiSeq platform. In the source study's methods: Synthetic template baselines were used to correct PCR bias computationally, reads within Hamming distance 2 were collapsed together, and singletons that could not be merged were discarded. By aligning reads against IMGT, V, D and J genes, CDR3 length, and insertions or deletions at six rearrangement sites were assigned. Within each subset, clonotype counts were normalized to sorted cell number, and only after that were true diversity and Gini coefficients computed with the tcR R package. The overlap coefficient, calculated on TCRB nucleotide sequences, was used to quantify repertoire sharing. Out-of-frame TCRB sequences from naive cells were analyzed as a proxy for the pre-selection repertoire. TCRdb took over this immuneACCESS table, retaining in-frame rearrangements with V and J assigned. Such tables are incomplete; in checked studies, under half of the missing clones stem from an unresolved V gene, and the remainder is unexplained. That table is the source of V, J and clone size, and D and trimming were worked out from the DNA. Present in this sample are more than 250,000 clones, around 21% of which were seen just once. The top ten constitute less than 0.035% of the sample.

The TCR was taken from a woman in her 40s with type 1 diabetes. The V and J segments used are TRBV7-9 and TRBJ2-5; TRBD1 fits 9 bases in the junction. The sequencing input was naive CD4+ T cells from blood. The meaning of the sample's cell subset or site label: true naive CD4+ T cells. The nucleotide sequence reads TGTGCCAGCAGCTTGCCCCGGGACAGGGTGTGGGGGGAGACCCAGTACTTC. Translated, this is CASSLPRDRVWGETQYF.